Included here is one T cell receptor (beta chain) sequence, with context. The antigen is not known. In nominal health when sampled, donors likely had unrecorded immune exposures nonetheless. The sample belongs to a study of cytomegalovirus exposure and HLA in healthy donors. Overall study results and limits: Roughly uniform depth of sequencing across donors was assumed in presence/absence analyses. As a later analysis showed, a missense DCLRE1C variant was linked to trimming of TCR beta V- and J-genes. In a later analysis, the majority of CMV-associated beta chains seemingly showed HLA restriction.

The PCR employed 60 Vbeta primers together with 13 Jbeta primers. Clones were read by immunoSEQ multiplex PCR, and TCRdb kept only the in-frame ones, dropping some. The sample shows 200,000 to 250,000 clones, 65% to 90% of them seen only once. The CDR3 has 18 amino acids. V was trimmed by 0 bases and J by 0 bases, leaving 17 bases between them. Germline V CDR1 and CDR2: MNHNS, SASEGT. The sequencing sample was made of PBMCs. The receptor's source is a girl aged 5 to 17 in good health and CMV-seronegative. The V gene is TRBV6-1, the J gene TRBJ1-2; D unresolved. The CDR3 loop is CASSEASIGQRANYGYTF. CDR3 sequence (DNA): TGTGCCAGCAGTGAAGCGAGCATTGGCCAGAGGGCTAACTATGGCTACACCTTC.